The present T cell receptor (beta chain) was sequenced within a study of control samples from healthy donors and cancer patients. TCRdb's copy holds only in-frame clones and misses some; the assay was immunoSEQ multiplex PCR. This sample has approximately 86,000 clones, with approximately 95% found just once. Germline V lookup: CDR1 LNHDA, CDR2 SQIVND (reference sequence). Losses at the gene ends were 3 bases for V and 7 bases for J; bases not matched to a gene: 10. The CDR3 extends over 15 amino acids. This clone was detected only a few times. Sequencing used blood. The chain recombines TRBV19 with TRBJ1-1; 8 positions match TRBD1. This clonotype originated in a woman under 40 in good health. CDR3 sequence reads: CASSIVDRGSVEAFF. For the CDR3, the DNA is TGTGCCAGTAGTATTGTCGACAGGGGCTCGGTTGAAGCTTTCTTT.